This passage covers 2 T cell receptor beta chains from one sample sequenced in a study of T cell responses to AZD1222 COVID-19 vaccine. The data were produced by immunoSEQ multiplex PCR, yet TCRdb's version contains in-frame clones alone and is incomplete. The table shows about 50,000 clones, with more than 60% occurring only once. Sequenced here: peripheral blood, sampled on day 0 of AZD1222 vaccination. Every receptor here comes from an adult in good health.

This clone occurred a few times. The chain employs TRBV11-3 and TRBJ2-1; maybe TRBD1 (5 bases). Trimming took off 5 bases at V and 10 bases at J, with 21 bases between the two ends. Germline CDR1 is SGHNT and CDR2 is YENEEA. The CDR3 extends over 15 amino acids. CDR3 sequence: CASSPGQGIAQEQFF. CDR3 DNA sequence: TGTGCCAGCAGCCCCGGGCAGGGTATAGCACAGGAGCAGTTCTTC.

The chain employs TRBV5-1 and TRBJ2-5; 8 bases are shared with TRBD1. The CDR3 length is 13 residues. Germline assignment: CDR1 SGHRS and CDR2 YFSETQ. V was clipped by 5 bases and J by 4 bases; unmatched bases: 4. The CDR3, as DNA: TGCGCCAGCAGTTCGGACAGGGCAGAGACCCAGTACTTC. Its translation is CASSSDRAETQYF.